This TCR beta chain came from a study of T cells in localized non-small cell lung cancer. Study findings and constraints: Longer overall survival was linked to higher blood T cell density. Heterogeneity cannot be ruled out, as sequencing used one tumor region only.

Produced via immunoSEQ multiplex PCR; TCRdb's table is partial and in-frame only. The sample contains about 35,000 clones, approximately 89% of which appear only once. Germline CDR1 SNHLY, CDR2 FYNNEI. The CDR3 length is 12 residues. V lost 9 bases and J lost 0, with 8 bases in between. Comment on this clone: The antigen is unknown.

The receptor was isolated from a female donor of 60 years or more with stage II lung adenocarcinoma. This chain connects TRBV2 to TRBJ1-1, with D uncertain. The source was peripheral blood mononuclear cells, collected before any cancer treatment. Here the CDR3 DNA reads TGTGCCAGTTCCCAACTGAACACTGAAGCTTTCTTT. The encoded protein is CASSQLNTEAFF.